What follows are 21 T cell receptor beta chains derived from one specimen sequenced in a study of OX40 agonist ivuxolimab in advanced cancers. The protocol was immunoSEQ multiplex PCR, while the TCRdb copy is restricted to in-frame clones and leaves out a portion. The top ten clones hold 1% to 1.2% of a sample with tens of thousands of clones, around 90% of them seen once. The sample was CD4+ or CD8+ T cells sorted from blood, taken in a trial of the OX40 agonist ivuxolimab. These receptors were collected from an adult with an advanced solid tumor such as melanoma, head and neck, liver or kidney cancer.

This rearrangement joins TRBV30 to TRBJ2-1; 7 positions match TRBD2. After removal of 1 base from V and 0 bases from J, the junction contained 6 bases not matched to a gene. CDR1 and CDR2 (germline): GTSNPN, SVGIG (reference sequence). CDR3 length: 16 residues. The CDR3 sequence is CAWSDLAASSYNEQFF. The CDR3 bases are TGTGCCTGGAGTGACCTAGCGGCCAGCTCCTACAATGAGCAGTTCTTC.

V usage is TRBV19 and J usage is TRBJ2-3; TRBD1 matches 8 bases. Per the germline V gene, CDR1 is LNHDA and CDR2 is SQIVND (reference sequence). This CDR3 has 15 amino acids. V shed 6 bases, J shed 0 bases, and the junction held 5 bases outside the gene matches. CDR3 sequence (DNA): TGTGCCAGTAGACGGGACAGGCACAGCACAGATACGCAGTATTTT. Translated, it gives CASRRDRHSTDTQYF.

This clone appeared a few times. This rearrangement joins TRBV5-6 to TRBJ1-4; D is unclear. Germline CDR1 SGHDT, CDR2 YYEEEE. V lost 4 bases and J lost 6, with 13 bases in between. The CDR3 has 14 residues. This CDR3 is CASSLPGPDEKLFF. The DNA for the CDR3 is TGTGCCAGCAGCCTACCGGGTCCTGATGAAAAACTGTTTTTT.

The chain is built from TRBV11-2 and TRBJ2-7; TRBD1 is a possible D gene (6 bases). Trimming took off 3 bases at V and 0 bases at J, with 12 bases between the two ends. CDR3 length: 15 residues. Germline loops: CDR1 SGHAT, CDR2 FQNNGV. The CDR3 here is CASSFPGQGSYEQYF. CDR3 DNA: TGTGCCAGCAGCTTTCCGGGACAAGGCTCCTACGAGCAGTACTTC.

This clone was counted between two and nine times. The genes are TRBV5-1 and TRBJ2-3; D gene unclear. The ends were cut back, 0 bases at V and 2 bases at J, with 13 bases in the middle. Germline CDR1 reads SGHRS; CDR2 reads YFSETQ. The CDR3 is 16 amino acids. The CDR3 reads CASSLGNSQDTDTQYF. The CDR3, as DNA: TGCGCCAGCAGCTTGGGGAACTCGCAAGACACAGATACGCAGTATTTT.

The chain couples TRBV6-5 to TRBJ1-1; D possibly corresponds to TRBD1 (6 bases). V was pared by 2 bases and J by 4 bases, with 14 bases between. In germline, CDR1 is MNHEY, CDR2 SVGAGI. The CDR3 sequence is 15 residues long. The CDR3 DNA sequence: TGTGCCAGCAGTTACGGGGGCCCGAGGGGCACTGAAGCTTTCTTT. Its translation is CASSYGGPRGTEAFF.

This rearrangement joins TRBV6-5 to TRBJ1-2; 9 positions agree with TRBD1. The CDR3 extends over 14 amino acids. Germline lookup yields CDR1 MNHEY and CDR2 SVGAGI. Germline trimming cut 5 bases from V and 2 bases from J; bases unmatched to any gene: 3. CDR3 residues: CASSNTGGNYGYTF. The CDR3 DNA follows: TGTGCCAGCAGTAACACAGGGGGCAACTATGGCTACACCTTC.

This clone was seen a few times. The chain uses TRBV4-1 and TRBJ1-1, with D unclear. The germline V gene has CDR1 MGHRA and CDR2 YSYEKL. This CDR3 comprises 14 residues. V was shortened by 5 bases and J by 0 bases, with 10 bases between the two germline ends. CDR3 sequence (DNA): TGCGCCAGCAGCGGTAGGGCACTGAACACTGAAGCTTTCTTT. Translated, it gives CASSGRALNTEAFF.

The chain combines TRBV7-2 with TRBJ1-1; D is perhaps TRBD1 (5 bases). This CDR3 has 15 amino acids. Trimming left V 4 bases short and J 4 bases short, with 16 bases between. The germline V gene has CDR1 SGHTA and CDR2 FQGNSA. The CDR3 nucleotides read TGTGCCAGCAGCTCAGCCGGGGGACGAGTCACTGAAGCTTTCTTT. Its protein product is CASSSAGGRVTEAFF.

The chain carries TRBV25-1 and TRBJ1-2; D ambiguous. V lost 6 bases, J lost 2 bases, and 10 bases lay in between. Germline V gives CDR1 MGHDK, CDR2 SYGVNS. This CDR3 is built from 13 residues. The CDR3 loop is CASRNDMNYGYTF. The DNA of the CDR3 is TGTGCCAGCAGAAATGACATGAACTATGGCTACACCTTC.

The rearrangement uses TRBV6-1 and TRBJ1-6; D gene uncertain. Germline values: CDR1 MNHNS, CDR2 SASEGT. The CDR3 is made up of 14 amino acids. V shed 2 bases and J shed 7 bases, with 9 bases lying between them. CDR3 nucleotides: TGTGCCAGCAGTGAATATATCCCGAATTCACCCCTCCACTTT. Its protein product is CASSEYIPNSPLHF.

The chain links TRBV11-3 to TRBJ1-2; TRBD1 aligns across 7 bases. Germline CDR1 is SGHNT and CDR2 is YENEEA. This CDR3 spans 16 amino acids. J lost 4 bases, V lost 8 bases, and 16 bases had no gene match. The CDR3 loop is CASSSGTATSSYGYTF. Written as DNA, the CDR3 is TGTGCCAGCTCGTCCGGGACAGCCACGTCCTCCTATGGCTACACCTTC. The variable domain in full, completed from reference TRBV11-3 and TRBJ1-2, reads EAGVVQSPRYKIIEKKQPVAFWCNPISGHNTLYWYLQNLGQGPELLIRYENEEAVDDSQLPKDRFSAERLKGVDSTLKIQPAELGDSAVYLCASSSGTATSSYGYTFGSGTRLTVV.

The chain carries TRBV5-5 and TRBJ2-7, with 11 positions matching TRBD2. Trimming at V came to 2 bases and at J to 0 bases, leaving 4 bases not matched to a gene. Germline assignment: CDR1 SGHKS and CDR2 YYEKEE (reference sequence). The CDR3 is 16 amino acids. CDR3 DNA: TGTGCCAGCAGCTTAACTAGCGGGGGACTCTCCTACGAGCAGTACTTC. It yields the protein CASSLTSGGLSYEQYF. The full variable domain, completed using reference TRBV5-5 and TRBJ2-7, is DAGVTQSPTHLIKTRGQQVTLRCSPISGHKSVSWYQQVLGQGPQFIFQYYEKEERGRGNFPDRFSARQFPNYSSELNVNALLLGDSALYLCASSLTSGGLSYEQYFGPGTRLTVT.

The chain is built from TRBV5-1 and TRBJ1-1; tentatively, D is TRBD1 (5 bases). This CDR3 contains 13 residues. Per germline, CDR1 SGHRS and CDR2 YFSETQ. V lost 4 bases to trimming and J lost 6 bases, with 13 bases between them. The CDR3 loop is CASSPFLGAEAFF. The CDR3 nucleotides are TGCGCCAGCAGCCCGTTTTTAGGGGCTGAAGCTTTCTTT.

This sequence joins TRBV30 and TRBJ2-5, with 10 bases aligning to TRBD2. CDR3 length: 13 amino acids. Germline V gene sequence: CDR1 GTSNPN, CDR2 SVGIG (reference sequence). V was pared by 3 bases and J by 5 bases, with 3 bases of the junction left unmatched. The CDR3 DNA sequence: TGTGCCTGGAGGCTAGCGGGGGTGGAGACCCAGTACTTC. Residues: CAWRLAGVETQYF.

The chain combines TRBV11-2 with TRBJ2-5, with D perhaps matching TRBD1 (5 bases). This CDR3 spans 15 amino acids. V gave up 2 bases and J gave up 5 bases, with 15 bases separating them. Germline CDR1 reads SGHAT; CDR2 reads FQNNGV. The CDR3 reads CASSLSRVGRETQYF. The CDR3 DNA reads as TGTGCCAGCAGCTTATCCCGGGTGGGGCGGGAGACCCAGTACTTC. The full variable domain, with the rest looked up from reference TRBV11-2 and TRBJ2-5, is EAGVAQSPRYKIIEKRQSVAFWCNPISGHATLYWYQQILGQGPKLLIQFQNNGVVDDSQLPKDRFSAERLKGVDSTLKIQPAKLEDSAVYLCASSLSRVGRETQYFGPGTRLLVL.

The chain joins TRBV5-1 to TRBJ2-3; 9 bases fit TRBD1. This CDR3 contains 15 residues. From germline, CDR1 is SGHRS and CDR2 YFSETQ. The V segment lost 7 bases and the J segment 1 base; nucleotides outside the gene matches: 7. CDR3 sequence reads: CASFGQGIGTDTQYF. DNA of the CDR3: TGCGCCAGCTTCGGACAGGGGATTGGCACAGATACGCAGTATTTT.

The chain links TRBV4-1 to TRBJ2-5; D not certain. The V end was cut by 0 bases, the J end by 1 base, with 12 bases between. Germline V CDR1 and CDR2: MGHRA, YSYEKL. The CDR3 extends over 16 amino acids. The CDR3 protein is CASSQDRELGQETQYF. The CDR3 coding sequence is TGCGCCAGCAGCCAAGATCGAGAGCTAGGCCAAGAGACCCAGTACTTC.

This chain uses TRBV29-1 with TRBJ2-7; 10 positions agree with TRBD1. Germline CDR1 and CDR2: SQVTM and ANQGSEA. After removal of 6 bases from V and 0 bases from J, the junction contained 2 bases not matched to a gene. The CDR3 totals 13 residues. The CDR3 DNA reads TGCAGCGTCCGGGACAGGGGCTCCTACGAGCAGTACTTC. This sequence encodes CSVRDRGSYEQYF.

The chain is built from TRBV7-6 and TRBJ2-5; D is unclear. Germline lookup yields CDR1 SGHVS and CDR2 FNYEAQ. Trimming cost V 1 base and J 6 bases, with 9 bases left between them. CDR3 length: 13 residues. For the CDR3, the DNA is TGTGCCAGCAGCTTAGGACCAGTAAAGACCCAGTACTTC. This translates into CASSLGPVKTQYF.

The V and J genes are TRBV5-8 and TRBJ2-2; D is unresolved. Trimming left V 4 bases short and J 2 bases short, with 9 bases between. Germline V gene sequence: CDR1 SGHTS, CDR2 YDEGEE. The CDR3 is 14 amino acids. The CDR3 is CASSHGANTGELFF. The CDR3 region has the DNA TGTGCCAGCAGCCATGGAGCAAACACCGGGGAGCTGTTTTTT.